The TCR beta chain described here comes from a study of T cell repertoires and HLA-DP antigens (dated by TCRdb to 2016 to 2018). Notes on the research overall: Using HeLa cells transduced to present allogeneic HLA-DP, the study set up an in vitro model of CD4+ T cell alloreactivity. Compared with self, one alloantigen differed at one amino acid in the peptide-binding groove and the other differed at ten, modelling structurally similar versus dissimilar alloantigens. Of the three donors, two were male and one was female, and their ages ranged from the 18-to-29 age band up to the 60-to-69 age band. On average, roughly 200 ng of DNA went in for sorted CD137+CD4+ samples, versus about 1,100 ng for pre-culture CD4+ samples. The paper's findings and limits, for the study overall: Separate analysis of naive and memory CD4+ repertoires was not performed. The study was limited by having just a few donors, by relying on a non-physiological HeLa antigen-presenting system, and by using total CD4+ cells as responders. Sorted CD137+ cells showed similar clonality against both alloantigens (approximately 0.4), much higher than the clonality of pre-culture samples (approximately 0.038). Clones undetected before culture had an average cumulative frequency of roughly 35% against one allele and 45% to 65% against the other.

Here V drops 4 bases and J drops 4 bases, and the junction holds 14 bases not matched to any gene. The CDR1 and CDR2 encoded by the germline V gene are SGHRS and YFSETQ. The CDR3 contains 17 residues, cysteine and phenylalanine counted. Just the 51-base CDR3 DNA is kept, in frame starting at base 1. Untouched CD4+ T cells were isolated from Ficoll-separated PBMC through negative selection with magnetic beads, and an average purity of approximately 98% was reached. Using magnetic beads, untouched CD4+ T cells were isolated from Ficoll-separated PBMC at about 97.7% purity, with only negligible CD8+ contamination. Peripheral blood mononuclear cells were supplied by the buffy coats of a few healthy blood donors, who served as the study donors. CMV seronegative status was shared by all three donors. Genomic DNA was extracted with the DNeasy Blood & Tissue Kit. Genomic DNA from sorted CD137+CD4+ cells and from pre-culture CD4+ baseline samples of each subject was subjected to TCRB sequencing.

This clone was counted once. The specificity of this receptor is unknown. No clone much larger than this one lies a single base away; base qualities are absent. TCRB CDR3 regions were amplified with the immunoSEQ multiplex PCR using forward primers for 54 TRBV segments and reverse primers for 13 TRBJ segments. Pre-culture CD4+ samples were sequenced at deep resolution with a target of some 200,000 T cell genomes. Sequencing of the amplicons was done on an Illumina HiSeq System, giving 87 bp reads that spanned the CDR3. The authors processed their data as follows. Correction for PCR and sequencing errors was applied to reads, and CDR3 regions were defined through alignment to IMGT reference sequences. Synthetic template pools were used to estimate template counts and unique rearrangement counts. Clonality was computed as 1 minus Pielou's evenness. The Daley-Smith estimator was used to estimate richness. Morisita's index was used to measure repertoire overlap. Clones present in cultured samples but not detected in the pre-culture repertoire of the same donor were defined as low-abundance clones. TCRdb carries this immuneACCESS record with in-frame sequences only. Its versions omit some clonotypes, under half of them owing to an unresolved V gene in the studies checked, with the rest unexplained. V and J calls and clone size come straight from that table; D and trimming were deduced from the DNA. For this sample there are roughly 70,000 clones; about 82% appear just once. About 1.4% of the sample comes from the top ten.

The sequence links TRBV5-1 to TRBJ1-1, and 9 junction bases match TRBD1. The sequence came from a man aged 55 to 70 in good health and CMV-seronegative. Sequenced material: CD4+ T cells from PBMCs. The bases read TGCGCCAGCAGCCGTGGTTGGGACAGGGTAGGTCGCACTGAAGCTTTCTTT. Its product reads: CASSRGWDRVGRTEAFF.